A single sample gave rise to the 27 T cell receptor beta chains below, sequenced in a study of CD8+CD57+ T cells in acquired aplastic anemia. Genomic DNA was employed as the template in profiling TCR beta VDJ and CDR3. In TCRdb, the reads were re-called with MiXCR into one record per CDR3 protein. The sample consists of about 180,000 distinct CDR3 sequences, 40% to 55% of them appearing once. The sequenced sample consisted of sorted CD4+, CD8+, or CD8+CD57+ T cells (not recorded which) from PBMCs. Receptors originate from a human donor in good health.

With regard to this clonotype: The junction departs from germline at one end; a sequencing error may be responsible. CDR3 sequence: CASTLLRDMETQYF. The CDR3 DNA sequence: TGTGCCAGCACCTTACTTAGGGATATGGAGACCCAGTACTTC. The chain joins TRBV7-6 to TRBJ2-5; D is ambiguous. There are 14 residues in the CDR3. Germline values: CDR1 SGHVS, CDR2 FNYEAQ.

A few counts support this clonotype. This chain links TRBV18 with TRBJ2-2, with D perhaps TRBD1 (5 bases). Germline V gene lookup returns CDR1 KGHSH and CDR2 LQKENI. This CDR3 is 13 amino acids long. V was cut by 5 bases and J by 3 bases, with 7 bases left in between. DNA for the CDR3: TGTGCCAGCTCATCACAGGACACCGGGGAGCTGTTTTTT. This gives the protein CASSSQDTGELFF.

This chain connects TRBV4-3 to TRBJ2-7; D unclear. V lost 0 bases to trimming and J lost 0 bases, with 12 bases between them. CDR1 and CDR2 from the germline V gene are LGHNA and YSLEER. The CDR3 contains 16 residues. The CDR3 DNA is TGCGCCAGCAGCCAAGATTGGGAAGGAAACTCCTACGAGCAGTACTTC. Its protein is CASSQDWEGNSYEQYF.

This clonotype was detected once. V and J are TRBV7-2 and TRBJ2-7, with D hard to call. The CDR3 extends over 14 amino acids. V was trimmed by 5 bases and J by 3 bases, leaving 14 bases between them. Germline CDR1 and CDR2: SGHTA and FQGNSA. Here the CDR3 DNA reads TGTGCCAGCAGCCTGACGGACCTGAACTACGAGCAGTACTTC. Amino acids: CASSLTDLNYEQYF.

This clonotype was counted only a few times. This sequence joins TRBV20-1 and TRBJ2-7, with 7 bases matching TRBD1. Per germline, CDR1 DFQATT and CDR2 SNEGSKA (reference sequence). The CDR3 totals 14 residues. V dropped 3 bases and J dropped 2; count of bases not matched to a gene: 7. The CDR3 DNA follows: TGCAGTGCTAGCCTTGACAGGGTTGCCTACGAGCAGTACTTC. Protein product: CSASLDRVAYEQYF.

The chain has TRBV19 and TRBJ1-1; D is uncertain. This CDR3 contains 14 residues. The germline V and J ends were trimmed by 7 bases and 1 base, with 13 bases remaining between them. The germline CDR1 and CDR2 sequences are LNHDA and SQIVND (reference sequence). CDR3 amino acids: CASIEGRRNTEAFF. The CDR3 DNA is TGTGCCAGTATCGAGGGTAGGAGGAACACTGAAGCTTTCTTT.

The J gene is TRBJ2-1, the V gene TRBV6-1; D is uncertain. This CDR3 contains 12 residues. The V and J ends lost 6 bases and 8 bases respectively, with 11 bases between them. CDR1 is MNHNS, CDR2 SASEGT, per germline. The CDR3 DNA follows: TGTGCCAGCAGGCCGGACGGCCATGAGCAGTTCTTC. Encoded protein: CASRPDGHEQFF.

The chain is built from TRBV7-2 and TRBJ1-1; 10 bases line up with TRBD1. The CDR3 contains 16 residues. J lost 5 bases, V lost 5 bases, and 11 bases had no gene match. Germline CDR1 SGHTA, CDR2 FQGNSA. This CDR3 is CASSRRDRGSGTEAFF. Written as DNA, the CDR3 is TGTGCCAGCAGCCGTCGGGACAGGGGATCGGGGACTGAAGCTTTCTTT.

Comments on this clonotype: Being one base from a much bigger clone, this may be a read error. This sequence joins TRBV25-1 and TRBJ2-2; 8 bases line up with TRBD1. Germline CDR1 MGHDK, CDR2 SYGVNS. J gave up 3 bases and V 7 bases, and 4 bases lay outside the gene matches. The CDR3 is made up of 14 amino acids. The CDR3 here is CASNEDRDTGELFF. As DNA, the CDR3 is TGTGCCAGCAATGAGGACAGGGACACCGGGGAGCTGTTTTTT.

There are many counts of this clonotype. V is TRBV12-3 or TRBV12-4 and J is TRBJ1-5; TRBD1 matches at 7 bases. V lost 6 bases, J lost 6 bases, and 14 bases stayed unmatched. The CDR3 is 16 amino acids. This chain's CDR3 is CASSQTGSGVGQPQHF. The CDR3 DNA is TGTGCCAGCAGCCAGACAGGGTCAGGGGTGGGTCAGCCCCAGCATTTT.

This clonotype was found a few times. This rearrangement joins TRBV2 to TRBJ2-7; D not resolved. V was shortened by 7 bases and J by 0 bases, with 10 bases between the two germline ends. CDR1 and CDR2 (germline): SNHLY, FYNNEI. CDR3 length: 13 residues. The CDR3, as DNA: TGTGCCAGCACCTTGACCCGCTCCTACGAGCAGTACTTC. Encoded protein: CASTLTRSYEQYF.

This clonotype was counted ten times or more. The chain employs TRBV19 and TRBJ2-1; 15 bases line up with TRBD2. Trimming took 6 bases from V and 12 from J; bases not matched to a gene: 9. The CDR3 spans 15 residues. CDR1 and CDR2 (germline): LNHDA, SQIVND (reference sequence). CDR3 sequence (DNA): TGTGCCAGTAGACCCAACCCGGGACTAGCGGGAGGGCAGTTCTTC. Its protein is CASRPNPGLAGGQFF.

V gene TRBV6-1 combines with J gene TRBJ2-7; the D gene is possibly TRBD1 (6 bases). Trimming removed 8 bases from V and 2 bases from J, with 13 bases in between. Germline values: CDR1 MNHNS, CDR2 SASEGT. The CDR3 has 13 amino acids. This CDR3 is CASRKDSAYEQYF. In DNA form, the CDR3 reads TGTGCCAGCCGGAAGGACAGTGCCTACGAGCAGTACTTC.

The CDR3 DNA reads as TGTGCCAGCAGCCAACAGGGGGCTAGCACAGATACGCAGTATTTT. Translation gives CASSQQGASTDTQYF. The chain carries TRBV3-1 and TRBJ2-3; 8 bases line up with TRBD1. Per the germline V gene, CDR1 is LGHDT and CDR2 is YNNKEL (reference sequence). Germline trimming cut 2 bases from V and 0 bases from J; bases unmatched to any gene: 1. The CDR3 length is 15 residues.

On this clonotype itself: A much bigger clone sits one base away, suggesting this may be a read error. This chain uses TRBV10-3 with TRBJ1-1; tentative D call: TRBD1 (6 bases). From germline, CDR1 is ENHRY and CDR2 SYGVKD. The CDR3 runs to 17 residues. The CDR3 region is CASSEPNQDRLNTEVFF. Here the CDR3 DNA reads TGTGCCAGCAGCGAGCCGAACCAGGACAGATTGAACACTGAAGTTTTCTTT.

This clonotype was observed a few times. This chain uses TRBV3-1 with TRBJ2-2; D is uncertain. Germline lookup yields CDR1 LGHDT and CDR2 YNNKEL (reference sequence). This CDR3 has 13 amino acids. V was cut by 3 bases and J by 4 bases, with 6 bases left in between. CDR3 DNA sequence: TGTGCCAGCAGCCAGGGCAGCACCGGGGAGCTGTTTTTT. Translation: CASSQGSTGELFF. Drawing the rest from reference TRBV3-1 and TRBJ2-2, the complete variable domain is DTAVSQTPKYLVTQMGNDKSIKCEQNLGHDTMYWYKQDSKKFLKIMFSYNNKELIINETVPNRFSPKSPDKAHLNLHINSLELGDSAVYFCASSQGSTGELFFGEGSRLTVL.

In its sample, this clonotype was seen many times. The chain uses TRBV7-4 and TRBJ2-3, with 7 positions matching TRBD1. The CDR3 has 16 residues. The J segment lost 1 base and the V segment lost 1 base, leaving 5 bases of the junction unmatched. Germline CDR1 and CDR2: SGHVT and SQSDAQ. CDR3: CASSLVRQGGTDTQYF. In nucleotides, the CDR3 is TGTGCCAGCAGCTTAGTACGGCAGGGGGGCACAGATACGCAGTATTTT.

The V and J genes are TRBV10-3 and TRBJ1-1; TRBD1 agrees at 8 bases. This CDR3 contains 15 residues. Germline CDR1 ENHRY, CDR2 SYGVKD. V shed 6 bases, J shed 3 bases, and the junction held 9 bases outside the gene matches. The CDR3 spells CAISRTGIKDTEAFF. The CDR3 DNA sequence: TGTGCCATCAGCCGGACAGGGATTAAGGACACTGAAGCTTTCTTT.

Regarding this clonotype: A much larger clone differs by one base, so this may be a read error. The gene calls are TRBV27 and TRBJ2-5; TRBD1 matches at 10 bases. Trimming took 5 bases from V and 11 from J; bases not matched to a gene: 11. The germline gives CDR1 MNHEY, CDR2 SMNVEV (reference sequence). The CDR3 length is 14 residues. CDR3 sequence reads: CASSPGTGEVLQYF. For the CDR3, the DNA is TGTGCCAGCAGTCCTGGGACAGGGGAGGTACTTCAGTACTTC.

The J gene is TRBJ2-5, the V gene TRBV15; a possible D gene is TRBD2 (6 bases). Germline CDR1 and CDR2: LNHNV and YYDKDF (reference sequence). This CDR3 has 14 residues. V lost 5 bases and J lost 1, with 11 bases in between. CDR3 sequence: CATSLVGGQETQYF. The DNA for the CDR3 is TGTGCCACCAGCCTCGTGGGGGGCCAAGAGACCCAGTACTTC.

This chain connects TRBV7-9 to TRBJ2-7; D call uncertain. V was cut by 3 bases and J by 7 bases, with 10 bases left in between. This CDR3 spans 12 amino acids. Germline CDR1 SEHNR, CDR2 FQNEAQ (reference sequence). Here the CDR3 reads CASSLESAEQYF. The CDR3 DNA follows: TGTGCCAGCAGCTTGGAATCCGCGGAGCAGTACTTC.

This clonotype appeared many times. V usage is TRBV19 and J usage is TRBJ2-3; D is unresolved. Germline values: CDR1 LNHDA, CDR2 SQIVND (reference sequence). The CDR3 runs 15 residues. V was cut by 3 bases and J by 8 bases, with 18 bases left in between. CDR3 residues: CASSMHRAMVGTQYF. Written as DNA, the CDR3 is TGTGCCAGTAGTATGCACCGGGCGATGGTCGGTACGCAGTATTTT.

The table lists this clonotype with many counts. V usage is TRBV20-1 and J usage is TRBJ2-1; a weak D match, TRBD2 (6 bases). The CDR3 covers 13 residues. Germline lookup yields CDR1 DFQATT and CDR2 SNEGSKA (reference sequence). With 2 bases removed from V and 7 bases from J, the gap between germline ends came to 12 bases. The CDR3 here is CSARTAGSNEQFF. The CDR3 region has the DNA TGCAGTGCTAGAACGGCGGGATCAAATGAGCAGTTCTTC.

This sequence joins TRBV15 and TRBJ1-2; 7 nucleotides line up with TRBD1. J gave up 6 bases and V 0 bases, and 7 bases lay outside the gene matches. The germline V gene has CDR1 LNHNV and CDR2 YYDKDF (reference sequence). The CDR3 consists of 15 residues. In DNA, the CDR3 is TGTGCCACCAGCAGAGACCAAGGGGGCTCCGATGGCTACACCTTC. This encodes CATSRDQGGSDGYTF.

The chain uses TRBV7-6 and TRBJ2-7; D is uncertain. V lost 0 bases to trimming and J lost 4 bases, with 7 bases between them. The CDR3 extends over 13 amino acids. Looked up from germline, CDR1 is SGHVS and CDR2 is FNYEAQ. CDR3 protein: CASSLADGYEQYF. The CDR3 coding sequence is TGTGCCAGCAGCTTAGCAGACGGATACGAGCAGTACTTC.

This clonotype occurred many times. This chain links TRBV7-2 with TRBJ2-5; perhaps D is TRBD1 or TRBD2 (5 bases each). This CDR3 is 15 amino acids long. CDR1 and CDR2 (germline): SGHTA, FQGNSA. V shed 5 bases and J shed 2 bases, with 15 bases lying between them. The CDR3 sequence is CASSLRTGPQETQYF. DNA of the CDR3: TGTGCCAGCAGCCTACGGACGGGGCCTCAAGAGACCCAGTACTTC.

In its sample, this clonotype was seen a few times. CDR3 sequence (DNA): TGTGCCAGCAGTGAATCGTCCCGTTATACGCAGTATTTT. It is translated as CASSESSRYTQYF. The chain links TRBV6-1 to TRBJ2-3; D unresolved. CDR1 and CDR2 from the germline V gene are MNHNS and SASEGT. The V and J ends lost 2 bases and 7 bases respectively, with 10 bases between them. The CDR3 contains 13 residues.